The 24 T cell receptor beta chains below were found in one sample sequenced in a study of blood T cell repertoires in COVID-19. The method was immunoSEQ multiplex PCR; TCRdb's version includes in-frame clones alone and lacks a portion of them. The table records about 220,000 clones, around 84% of them present only once. Sequencing used peripheral blood. These receptors were taken from a human donor in a cohort sampled during active COVID-19.

This sequence joins TRBV6-6 and TRBJ1-2, with D perhaps TRBD1 (5 bases). Germline values: CDR1 MNHNY, CDR2 SVGAGI (reference sequence). This CDR3 is 14 amino acids long. The V end was cut by 2 bases, the J end by 6 bases, with 13 bases between. CDR3 sequence: CASSYISGRDGYTF. DNA for the CDR3: TGTGCCAGCAGTTACATTTCAGGGAGGGATGGCTACACCTTC.

The rearrangement uses TRBV5-5 and TRBJ1-1, with 7 bases fitting TRBD1. Germline CDR1 reads SGHKS; CDR2 reads YYEKEE (reference sequence). The CDR3 length is 13 residues. Losses at the gene ends were 3 bases for V and 8 bases for J; bases not matched to a gene: 7. This CDR3 reads CASSSRGLSEAFF. The CDR3, as DNA: TGTGCCAGCAGCTCGAGGGGGCTGTCGGAAGCTTTCTTT.

CDR3 region: CASSEASGRTGELFF. In DNA form, the CDR3 reads TGTGCCAGCAGTGAGGCTAGCGGGAGAACCGGGGAGCTGTTTTTT. The chain recombines TRBV6-4 with TRBJ2-2; 10 nucleotides agree with TRBD2. Germline-derived CDR1 and CDR2 are MRHNA and SNTAGT. CDR3 length: 15 amino acids. V dropped 3 bases and J dropped 5; count of bases not matched to a gene: 3.

This clone has just a few counts. V gene TRBV3-1 (or the pseudogene TRBV3-2) combines with J gene TRBJ1-1; TRBD1 is a possible D gene (5 bases). The germline gives CDR1 LGHDT, CDR2 YNNKEL (reference sequence). This CDR3 spans 18 amino acids. Trimming cost V 4 bases and J 5 bases, with 26 bases left between them. The DNA of the CDR3 is TGTGCCAGCAGCCCCCTGGGTGCCGGGGGGGTGGGACGGACTGAAGCTTTCTTT. Its protein product is CASSPLGAGGVGRTEAFF.

The chain recombines TRBV7-8 with TRBJ2-1; D might be TRBD1 (5 bases). Looked up from germline, CDR1 is SGHVS and CDR2 is FQNEAQ. The CDR3 is 14 residues long. V lost 2 bases to trimming and J lost 2 bases, with 7 bases between them. CDR3: CASSLQDTYNEQFF. The CDR3 bases are TGTGCCAGCAGCTTACAGGACACCTACAATGAGCAGTTCTTC.

The chain links TRBV30 to TRBJ1-5, with D unclear. V lost 3 bases, J lost 0 bases, and 6 bases lay in between. This CDR3 comprises 13 residues. In germline, CDR1 is GTSNPN, CDR2 SVGIG (reference sequence). The CDR3 loop is CAWRGSSNQPQHF. The CDR3 DNA reads as TGTGCCTGGAGAGGGAGTAGCAATCAGCCCCAGCATTTT.

This clone was recorded only once. The V and J genes are TRBV7-3 and TRBJ2-1; 8 bases fit TRBD2. The CDR3 runs 15 residues. With V trimmed by 5 bases and J by 7 bases, 10 bases remained unmatched. In germline, CDR1 is SGHTA, CDR2 FQGTGA. The CDR3 reads CASSLFSGGANEQFF. The CDR3 DNA follows: TGTGCCAGCAGCCTGTTTTCCGGGGGGGCAAATGAGCAGTTCTTC. Looking up the rest from reference TRBV7-3 and TRBJ2-1 gives the full variable domain: GAGVSQTPSNKVTEKGKYVELRCDPISGHTALYWYRQSLGQGPEFLIYFQGTGAADDSGLPNDRFFAVRPEGSVSTLKIQRTERGDSAVYLCASSLFSGGANEQFFGPGTRLTVL.

The chain links TRBV6-5 to TRBJ2-5; 10 nucleotides agree with TRBD2. CDR3 size: 16 residues. CDR1 is MNHEY and CDR2 is SVGAGI in the germline V gene. With V trimmed by 4 bases and J by 5 bases, 10 bases remained unmatched. Here the CDR3 DNA reads TGTGCCAGCAGTTCACCATCCGTTAGCGGGGGGGAGACCCAGTACTTC. The encoded protein is CASSSPSVSGGETQYF.

The chain links TRBV10-3 to TRBJ1-1; 12 nucleotides agree with TRBD1. Germline loops: CDR1 ENHRY, CDR2 SYGVKD. The CDR3 sequence is 14 residues long. V was clipped by 5 bases and J by 7 bases; unmatched bases: 5. CDR3: CAISRDRGQVEAFF. The CDR3 nucleotides read TGTGCCATCAGTCGGGACAGGGGGCAGGTTGAAGCTTTCTTT.

The chain has TRBV7-9 and TRBJ1-1; D is perhaps TRBD1 (5 bases). The CDR3 contains 14 residues. The germline V and J ends were trimmed by 5 bases and 1 base, with 11 bases remaining between them. Looked up from germline, CDR1 is SEHNR and CDR2 is FQNEAQ (reference sequence). The CDR3 sequence: CASSAPGGNTEAFF. As DNA, the CDR3 is TGTGCCAGCAGCGCCCCGGGGGGGAACACTGAAGCTTTCTTT.

The chain uses TRBV29-1 and TRBJ2-3; 7 nucleotides match TRBD2. The V gene end was trimmed by 8 bases and the J gene end by 3 bases; junction bases not matched to a gene: 11. From germline, CDR1 is SQVTM and CDR2 ANQGSEA. CDR3 size: 14 residues. DNA for the CDR3: TGCAGCTTAACGGCGGGGGTCGGAACAGATACGCAGTATTTT. As protein: CSLTAGVGTDTQYF.

This chain links TRBV24-1 with TRBJ1-1, with 8 bases that match TRBD1. V trimming: 4 bases; J trimming: 1 base; junction bases outside the gene matches: 4. Per the germline V gene, CDR1 is KGHDR and CDR2 is SFDVKD. This CDR3 contains 15 residues. As DNA, the CDR3 is TGTGCCACCAGTGACCCCGGGACAGGGAACACTGAAGCTTTCTTT. It encodes CATSDPGTGNTEAFF.

This clone was found a few times. The rearrangement uses TRBV6-5 and TRBJ1-1; maybe TRBD1 (5 bases). Germline V gene lookup returns CDR1 MNHEY and CDR2 SVGAGI. The CDR3 contains 12 residues. Trimming took 6 bases from V and 5 from J, leaving 10 bases between them. Here the CDR3 DNA reads TGTGCCAGCAGCGCAGGGAGGACTGAAGCTTTCTTT. Translation: CASSAGRTEAFF.

The rearrangement links TRBV9 to TRBJ1-2, with D possibly matching TRBD1 (5 bases). Germline-derived CDR1 and CDR2 are SGDLS and YYNGEE. The CDR3 consists of 14 residues. V dropped 2 bases and J dropped 5 bases, with 13 bases sitting between them. The CDR3 spells CASSVDSFTYGYTF. The CDR3 bases are TGTGCCAGCAGCGTTGACAGTTTCACTTATGGCTACACCTTC.

This clone occurred once. DNA for the CDR3: TGTGCCAGCAGTTTCCTCACATCCAACGAGGAGGAAAAACTGTTTTTT. Translating gives CASSFLTSNEEEKLFF. The V gene is TRBV28, the J gene TRBJ1-4, with D unclear. Germline V gives CDR1 MDHEN, CDR2 SYDVKM. The ends were cut back, 3 bases at V and 8 bases at J, with 19 bases in the middle. The CDR3 is 16 amino acids.

This chain joins TRBV10-3 and TRBJ1-3; D may be TRBD1 (5 bases). Germline CDR1 and CDR2: ENHRY and SYGVKD. CDR3 length: 18 residues. Trimming cost V 0 bases and J 6 bases, with 21 bases left between them. The CDR3 nucleotides read TGTGCCATCAGTGAGTCCCCCGGTGGGCAGGGAAGGGAAAACACCATATATTTT. This codes for CAISESPGGQGRENTIYF.

The chain employs TRBV27 and TRBJ2-1; tentative D call: TRBD1 (6 bases). The CDR3 is made up of 15 amino acids. V lost 6 bases and J lost 7, with 19 bases in between. Germline V CDR1 and CDR2: MNHEY, SMNVEV (reference sequence). CDR3: CASSPGAVIDNEQFF. The CDR3 DNA is TGTGCCAGCAGCCCAGGGGCGGTGATTGATAATGAGCAGTTCTTC.

The chain recombines TRBV7-6 with TRBJ2-1, with 9 bases aligning to TRBD2. The CDR3 runs 17 residues. Germline CDR1 reads SGHVS; CDR2 reads FNYEAQ. V lost 4 bases, J lost 5 bases, and 12 bases stayed unmatched. CDR3 in DNA: TGTGCCAGCAGCTCCCGAATCCGACTAGCGGACGACAATGAGCAGTTCTTC. Protein: CASSSRIRLADDNEQFF.

The chain has TRBV5-1 and TRBJ1-2, with a weak D call TRBD1 (6 bases). The ends were cut back, 0 bases at V and 4 bases at J, with 10 bases in the middle. The CDR3 extends over 14 amino acids. Germline V lookup: CDR1 SGHRS, CDR2 YFSETQ. CDR3 residues: CASSLGQEGYGYTF. The CDR3 coding sequence is TGCGCCAGCAGCTTGGGACAGGAAGGCTATGGCTACACCTTC.

The chain uses TRBV19 and TRBJ1-2; no definite D call. This CDR3 comprises 15 residues. The V gene's germline CDR1 is LNHDA and CDR2 SQIVND (reference sequence). Trimming took off 4 bases at V and 4 bases at J, with 16 bases between the two ends. CDR3 nucleotides: TGTGCCAGTAGTAGCACACGCCACAGCTCCTATGGCTACACCTTC. Translating gives CASSSTRHSSYGYTF.

The table lists this clone with a few counts. The rearrangement uses TRBV7-2 and TRBJ2-7; D is undetermined. This CDR3 region has 14 residues. Trimming pared 5 bases from V and 3 bases from J, leaving 14 bases between. Germline CDR1 SGHTA, CDR2 FQGNSA. The CDR3 sequence is CASSRVPPSYEQYF. The CDR3 DNA sequence: TGTGCCAGCAGCCGCGTACCGCCGAGCTACGAGCAGTACTTC.

This clone turned up a few times. The V call is TRBV19, the J call TRBJ2-7; the match to TRBD1 covers 7 bases. This CDR3 is 17 amino acids long. The germline gives CDR1 LNHDA, CDR2 SQIVND (reference sequence). Trimming cost V 3 bases and J 3 bases; bases outside gene matches: 14. As DNA, the CDR3 is TGTGCCAGTAGTATTGGGGTAGGAGGCAGGGGGATCTACGAGCAGTACTTC. Its translation is CASSIGVGGRGIYEQYF.

The V gene is TRBV15, the J gene TRBJ1-2; the match to TRBD1 covers 7 bases. The CDR3 has 14 residues. With 2 bases clipped from V and 8 bases from J, the junction kept 8 bases outside the gene matches. Looked up from germline, CDR1 is LNHNV and CDR2 is YYDKDF (reference sequence). This chain's CDR3 is CATSRPGQRPGYTF. For the CDR3, the DNA is TGTGCCACCAGCAGACCGGGACAGCGACCCGGCTACACCTTC.

This chain links TRBV5-1 with TRBJ2-3; no clear D. Per the germline V gene, CDR1 is SGHRS and CDR2 is YFSETQ. Trimming stripped 0 bases from V and 0 bases from J, with 11 bases between. The CDR3 is made up of 16 amino acids. The CDR3: CASSLAGAPSTDTQYF. The CDR3 nucleotides are TGCGCCAGCAGCTTGGCCGGAGCCCCTAGCACAGATACGCAGTATTTT.